This T cell receptor beta chain comes out of a study of shared clonotypes between healthy human individuals. Study-level points and caveats: It was the non-shared clonotypes that had lower generation probabilities than clonotypes shared by all four donors.

CDR3 size: 14 residues. Per the germline V gene, CDR1 is SGHRS and CDR2 is YFSETQ. Trimming left V 4 bases short and J 1 base short, with 9 bases between. In regard to this clone: Its target is not known.

Source study methods: ImmunoSEQ only sent back junction sequences with no quality scores, so filtering was done differently. Some clones are missing from TCRdb's copy, which holds only in-frame ones; the method was immunoSEQ multiplex PCR. D and trimming come from the DNA, and the V and J calls and clone size come from that table. The table lists around 1.1 million clones, around 78% of them singletons. The origin of this receptor is a man between 18 and 35 years old in good health. Some clones in this sample may be carry-over from other donors' samples. V is TRBV5-1 and J is TRBJ1-3, with D uncertain. Sequenced: memory CD4+ T cells from PBMCs. Subset denoted: CD45RA-negative fraction. CDR3 sequence: CASSPGVSGNTIYF. For the CDR3, the DNA is TGCGCCAGCAGCCCTGGGGTATCTGGAAACACCATATATTTT.